This passage covers 9 T cell receptor beta chains from one sample sequenced in a study of shared T cell receptors in the human thymus. Using immunoSEQ multiplex PCR, the repertoire was profiled, and TCRdb retains in-frame clones only, with some absent. Of about 660,000 clones in the sample, more than 70% were seen once. The sample was also reused in another study, on human thymus T cells.

Sequencing was carried out using thymocytes. The receptors shown here come from a boy younger than two with a congenital heart defect.

The chain uses TRBV12-5 and TRBJ1-4; unclear D gene. V was clipped by 6 bases and J by 4 bases, with 12 bases between them. The CDR3 is 14 amino acids. Germline loops: CDR1 LGHNT, CDR2 FRNRAP. CDR3 sequence: CASGRDKHNEKLFF. CDR3 nucleotide sequence: TGTGCTAGTGGCCGCGACAAACATAATGAAAAACTGTTTTTT.

The rearrangement uses TRBV4-3 and TRBJ2-1; TRBD2 matches at 9 bases. Germline CDR1 LGHNA, CDR2 YSLEER. The CDR3 totals 16 residues. The J segment lost 4 bases and the V segment lost 4 bases, leaving 8 bases of the junction unmatched. The CDR3 DNA sequence: TGCGCCAGCAGCCTCGTAGCGGGAGAGTTGTACAATGAGCAGTTCTTC. Translating it yields CASSLVAGELYNEQFF.

The chain is built from TRBV18 and TRBJ1-2, with 9 bases identical to TRBD1. CDR1 and CDR2 (germline): KGHSH, LQKENI. The J segment lost 4 bases and the V segment lost 8 bases, leaving 8 bases of the junction unmatched. CDR3 length equals 14 residues. CDR3 in DNA: TGTGCCAGCATACAGGGGGCGCCGGGCTATGGCTACACCTTC. This codes for CASIQGAPGYGYTF.

The genes are TRBV30 and TRBJ1-1; 8 positions agree with TRBD1. V shed 3 bases, J shed 8 bases, and the junction held 14 bases outside the gene matches. CDR3 length: 15 amino acids. The germline V gene encodes CDR1 GTSNPN and CDR2 SVGIG (reference sequence). This chain's CDR3 is CAWRITPQGAGEAFF. Written as DNA, the CDR3 is TGTGCCTGGAGAATCACCCCCCAGGGGGCGGGGGAAGCTTTCTTT.

Details on this clone: This sample also contains other DNA sequences that code for the same CDR3. This chain joins TRBV5-8 and TRBJ1-6, with TRBD1 matching 8 bases. Germline assignment: CDR1 SGHTS and CDR2 YDEGEE. V was pared by 4 bases and J by 8 bases, with 8 bases of the junction left unmatched. The CDR3 runs 15 residues. CDR3 coding DNA: TGTGCCAGCAGCCTTTCGACAGGGGAGGATTCACCCCTCCACTTT. Translating it yields CASSLSTGEDSPLHF.

The rearrangement links TRBV6-5 to TRBJ2-7; TRBD2 aligns across 7 bases. The CDR3 length is 14 residues. V lost 6 bases to trimming and J lost 1 base; unmatched junction nucleotides: 6. The germline V gene has CDR1 MNHEY and CDR2 SVGAGI. The CDR3, as DNA: TGTGCCAGCAGCCTCACTAGCGAGTCCTACGAGCAGTACTTC. As protein: CASSLTSESYEQYF.

The sample holds one count of this clone. Other DNA sequences of this sample code for an identical CDR3. The chain recombines TRBV28 with TRBJ2-7; TRBD2 might be the D (5 bases). This CDR3 is built from 13 residues. The V gene lost 3 bases and the J gene lost 2 bases, with 8 bases spanning the gap. The germline CDR1 and CDR2 sequences are MDHEN and SYDVKM. CDR3 in DNA: TGTGCCAGCAGTTTGCGGGTCACCTACGAGCAGTACTTC. Translation gives CASSLRVTYEQYF. Full variable domain (rest looked up from reference TRBV28 and TRBJ2-7): DVKVTQSSRYLVKRTGEKVFLECVQDMDHENMFWYRQDPGLGLRLIYFSYDVKMKEKGDIPEGYSVSREKKERFSLILESASTNQTSMYLCASSLRVTYEQYFGPGTRLTVT.

This clone was detected once. This rearrangement joins TRBV30 to TRBJ2-1; 9 nucleotides agree with TRBD2. The germline V gene encodes CDR1 GTSNPN and CDR2 SVGIG (reference sequence). The CDR3 is made up of 13 amino acids. V gave up 6 bases and J gave up 4 bases; unmatched junction bases: 4. The CDR3 loop reads CACRGLAYNEQFF. The CDR3 region has the DNA TGTGCCTGTAGGGGACTAGCTTACAATGAGCAGTTCTTC.

The chain has TRBV5-1 and TRBJ1-3, with 7 nucleotides matching TRBD1. The CDR3 extends over 15 amino acids. Germline CDR1 is SGHRS and CDR2 is YFSETQ. Losses at the gene ends were 3 bases for V and 4 bases for J; bases not matched to a gene: 7. CDR3 sequence (DNA): TGCGCCAGCAGCTCGGGACAGCAGGACGGAAACACCATATATTTT. Translating it yields CASSSGQQDGNTIYF.